Each of the 20 T cell receptor beta chains below was sequenced from the same sample in a study of cytomegalovirus exposure and HLA in healthy donors. PCR used 60 Vbeta primers and 13 Jbeta primers. Measured with immunoSEQ multiplex PCR; TCRdb has only the in-frame clones, and not every one. The repertoire consists of 85,000 to 100,000 clones, with 64% occurring once and the leading ten covering about 3.5%. The sequenced sample was PBMCs. These receptors all stem from a man between 60 and 75 years old in good health and CMV-seronegative.

This sequence joins TRBV5-6 and TRBJ1-4; D is undetermined. The CDR3 loop spans 13 amino acids. V dropped 1 base and J dropped 4 bases, with 5 bases sitting between them. The germline V gene has CDR1 SGHDT and CDR2 YYEEEE. The CDR3 spells CASSLMSNEKLFF. Here the CDR3 DNA reads TGTGCCAGCAGCTTGATGAGTAATGAAAAACTGTTTTTT.

The CDR3, as DNA: TGTGCCAGCCTCGCAGGAGGGGACACCGGGGAGCTGTTTTTT. This codes for CASLAGGDTGELFF. This chain uses TRBV11-3 with TRBJ2-2, with D tentatively TRBD2 (6 bases). CDR3 length equals 14 residues. Germline CDR1 SGHNT, CDR2 YENEEA. The V end lost 8 bases, the J end lost 3 bases, and 13 bases lay between the germline ends.

This clone was observed at least ten times. V is TRBV10-3 and J is TRBJ2-7, with 8 nucleotides matching TRBD2. The V gene's germline CDR1 is ENHRY and CDR2 SYGVKD. The CDR3 is 15 residues long. The V segment lost 3 bases and the J segment 4 bases; nucleotides outside the gene matches: 8. CDR3 protein: CAISETGGASYEQYF. Written as DNA, the CDR3 is TGTGCCATCAGTGAAACGGGGGGGGCCTCATACGAGCAGTACTTC.

CDR3: CASSLRGSVNYGYTF. CDR3 sequence (DNA): TGTGCCAGCAGTTTGCGAGGGTCTGTTAACTATGGCTACACCTTC. The chain carries TRBV28 and TRBJ1-2; D is ambiguous. V was cut by 3 bases and J by 1 base, with 12 bases left in between. Germline V gene data show CDR1 as MDHEN and CDR2 as SYDVKM. This CDR3 spans 15 amino acids.

The V call is TRBV14, the J call TRBJ2-5; TRBD2 agrees at 7 bases. The assigned J gene may be wrong: the sequence end matches TRBJ2-7 better. The germline CDR1 and CDR2 sequences are SGHDN and FVKESK. This CDR3 is built from 15 residues. The CDR3 DNA reads as TGTGCCAGCAGCCAAGGGCCGGGGGGCTCCTACGAGCAGTACTTC. As protein: CASSQGPGGSYEQYF.

The chain couples TRBV5-1 to TRBJ2-7; D might be TRBD1 (7 bases). V gave up 1 base and J gave up 7 bases, with 18 bases separating them. The V gene's germline CDR1 is SGHRS and CDR2 YFSETQ. This CDR3 has 15 residues. CDR3 sequence reads: CASSLRGLQGVEQYF. In DNA, the CDR3 is TGCGCCAGCAGCTTGCGGGGGTTGCAGGGGGTGGAGCAGTACTTC.

The genes are TRBV6-5 and TRBJ2-1, with a possible D match to TRBD2 (7 bases). The CDR3 runs 15 residues. V was pared by 6 bases and J by 3 bases, with 15 bases between. CDR1 MNHEY and CDR2 SVGAGI come from the germline V gene. CDR3 bases: TGTGCCAGCAGGGAGGGCGGGGGCCTCTACAATGAGCAGTTCTTC. Protein product: CASREGGGLYNEQFF.

The J gene is TRBJ1-3, the V gene TRBV19; D gene ambiguous. Germline CDR1 LNHDA, CDR2 SQIVND (reference sequence). The CDR3 length is 14 residues. Trimming removed 3 bases at V and 0 bases at J, with 6 bases between. CDR3 in DNA: TGTGCCAGTAGTATCCCCTTCTCTGGAAACACCATATATTTT. It encodes CASSIPFSGNTIYF.

The J gene is TRBJ1-3, the V gene TRBV7-3; 7 bases line up with TRBD1. CDR1 is SGHTA and CDR2 is FQGTGA in the germline V gene. CDR3 length: 17 amino acids. J gave up 0 bases and V 0 bases, and 5 bases lay outside the gene matches. The chain's CDR3 is CASSLTEQGFSGNTIYF. The CDR3 bases are TGTGCCAGCAGCTTAACCGAACAGGGGTTCTCTGGAAACACCATATATTTT.

CDR3 DNA: TGTGCCAGCAGCCGTTCCGGGACACCCTCCTACGAGCAGTACTTC. This gives the protein CASSRSGTPSYEQYF. J is TRBJ2-7 and V is TRBV7-8; D possibly corresponds to TRBD1 (6 bases). Germline loops: CDR1 SGHVS, CDR2 FQNEAQ. The CDR3 contains 15 residues. V lost 5 bases, J lost 0 bases, and 14 bases lay in between.

About this clone: The junction departs from the called germline gene at one end, perhaps through a read error. CDR3 sequence reads: CAWSASRTAGTNEKPFF. CDR3 in DNA: TGTGCCTGGAGTGCCTCCCGGACCGCAGGGACTAATGAAAAACCGTTTTTT. The chain couples TRBV30 to TRBJ1-4, with TRBD1 as a possible D gene (5 bases). The CDR3 consists of 17 residues. Germline CDR1 reads GTSNPN; CDR2 reads SVGIG (reference sequence).

There are a few counts of this clone. The rearrangement links TRBV19 to TRBJ2-7; the D is unclear. Per germline, CDR1 LNHDA and CDR2 SQIVND (reference sequence). The CDR3 runs to 15 residues. V gave up 6 bases and J gave up 0 bases, with 15 bases separating them. The CDR3 sequence is CASSLQEDSSYEQYF. In DNA, the CDR3 is TGTGCCAGTAGCTTACAAGAGGATTCCTCCTACGAGCAGTACTTC. Full variable domain (outside the CDR3, taken from reference TRBV19 and TRBJ2-7): DGGITQSPKYLFRKEGQNVTLSCEQNLNHDAMYWYRQDPGQGLRLIYYSQIVNDFQKGDIAEGYSVSREKKESFPLTVTSAQKNPTAFYLCASSLQEDSSYEQYFGPGTRLTVT.

This clone was seen only once. Other DNA sequences of this sample code for an identical CDR3. The chain couples TRBV11-3 to TRBJ1-1, with D possibly being TRBD1 (5 bases). The CDR3 extends over 13 amino acids. V was trimmed by 1 base and J by 5 bases, leaving 8 bases between them. Germline V gene sequence: CDR1 SGHNT, CDR2 YENEEA. The CDR3 DNA reads as TGTGCCAGCAGCTTAGGACCAGGGACTGAAGCTTTCTTT. It codes for CASSLGPGTEAFF.

V gene TRBV28 combines with J gene TRBJ1-4; D gene uncertain. The CDR3 runs 14 residues. Trimming shortened V by 4 bases and J by 7 bases, and 13 bases separated the two germline ends. CDR1 and CDR2 from the germline V gene are MDHEN and SYDVKM. CDR3 in amino acids: CASSSGLRSEKLFF. The CDR3 region has the DNA TGTGCCAGCAGTTCTGGGTTGAGGAGTGAAAAACTGTTTTTT.

The chain is built from TRBV2 and TRBJ2-7, with TRBD1 matching 7 bases. Germline trimming cut 6 bases from V and 7 bases from J; bases unmatched to any gene: 9. The CDR3 consists of 13 residues. CDR1 and CDR2 from the germline V gene are SNHLY and FYNNEI. The CDR3: CASRPDRLEEQYF. CDR3 DNA: TGTGCCAGCAGGCCGGACAGGCTCGAAGAGCAGTACTTC.

This clone was picked up a small number of times. The chain employs TRBV29-1 and TRBJ2-5; no clear D gene. The end of the DNA is better explained by TRBJ2-7, so the J call may be wrong. The germline CDR1 and CDR2 sequences are SQVTM and ANQGSEA. This CDR3 comprises 11 residues. The CDR3 coding sequence is TGCAGCGTTCGAGTATCCTACGAGCAGTACTTC. Translated: CSVRVSYEQYF.

This chain joins TRBV9 and TRBJ2-7; 8 nucleotides line up with TRBD2. J gave up 3 bases and V 2 bases, and 4 bases lay outside the gene matches. Germline V lookup: CDR1 SGDLS, CDR2 YYNGEE. The CDR3 runs 14 residues. The chain's CDR3 is CASSVGGAGYEQYF. The CDR3 nucleotides read TGTGCCAGCAGCGTCGGGGGGGCTGGCTACGAGCAGTACTTC. The full variable domain, in which reference TRBV9 and TRBJ2-7 provide the parts outside the CDR3, is DSGVTQTPKHLITATGQRVTLRCSPRSGDLSVYWYQQSLDQGLQFLIQYYNGEERAKGNILERFSAQQFPDLHSELNLSSLELGDSALYFCASSVGGAGYEQYFGPGTRLTVT.

This chain joins TRBV30 and TRBJ1-1; possibly TRBD1 for D (5 bases). This CDR3 spans 16 amino acids. Trimming took off 0 bases at V and 2 bases at J, with 16 bases between the two ends. Germline V gene data show CDR1 as GTSNPN and CDR2 as SVGIG (reference sequence). Here the CDR3 reads CAWSVVGRQSNTEAFF. CDR3 DNA sequence: TGTGCCTGGAGTGTAGTGGGCCGACAGTCAAACACTGAAGCTTTCTTT.

The chain uses TRBV7-6 and TRBJ2-7; 8 bases match TRBD2. The CDR3 totals 14 residues. Germline loops: CDR1 SGHVS, CDR2 FNYEAQ. J was trimmed by 1 base and V by 5 bases; bases with no gene match: 4. The CDR3 sequence: CASSPSGGSYEQYF. DNA for the CDR3: TGTGCCAGCAGCCCCTCGGGGGGGTCCTACGAGCAGTACTTC.

This chain connects TRBV27 to TRBJ1-2, with 8 bases that match TRBD1. V was clipped by 5 bases and J by 2 bases; unmatched bases: 4. The CDR3 is 14 residues long. Germline assignment: CDR1 MNHEY and CDR2 SMNVEV (reference sequence). CDR3: CASSPWDRNYGYTF. Written as DNA, the CDR3 is TGTGCCAGCAGTCCTTGGGACAGGAACTATGGCTACACCTTC.